This T cell receptor beta chain was documented in a study of blood T cells in healthy people across ages. The V gene's germline CDR1 is MDHEN and CDR2 SYDVKM. Between the trimmed V and J ends, which lost 2 bases and 7 bases, there was a span of 20 bases. The CDR3 sequence is 16 residues long. Broader study findings: Estimates drawn from one million T cells were deemed to understate diversity. Older age coincided with a roughly linear decline in TCR beta diversity per million T cells.

Primed by a sample-barcoded 5' primer and a J-beta primer mix, a second PCR proceeded for 7 to 11 cycles. A template-switch adaptor containing 12 random nucleotides labeled each cDNA molecule. TCRdb independently ran MiXCR on the 5' RACE reads; one entry per CDR3 protein. Among 1.8 million or so distinct CDR3 sequences listed, more than 35% were seen once. A few counts support this clonotype. Its antigen is currently unknown. The chain employs TRBV28 and TRBJ1-2, with D possibly matching TRBD1 (5 bases). The material sequenced was blood. This TCR was recovered from a human donor in good health. CDR3: CASSLRGGELGFGYTF. As DNA, the CDR3 is TGTGCCAGCAGTTTACGGGGCGGGGAATTAGGGTTTGGCTACACCTTC.